The present entry profiles one TCR beta chain with its context. Which antigen it targets is not known. No base-level quality is on record; no much larger clone is a single base apart. These data originate in a study of blood T cell repertoires in COVID-19 (dated by TCRdb to 2018 to 2020). With respect to the entire study: Samples from collaborators originated in the United States, Italy and Spain and spanned both the acute and convalescent phases of COVID-19. The material from the prospective study consisted of cDNA or gDNA derived from T cells, B-cell-depleted T cells, or PBMCs. The dataset comprised deeply sampled blood TCRbeta repertoires from subjects exposed to, actively infected with, or recovered from COVID-19. The repertoires were released in a freely available public database meant as a resource for research on the immune response to SARS-CoV-2. Samples were obtained from the ongoing ImmuneRACE study (first 160 participants) and from some 1,200 subjects provided by 6 global collaborators. Nearly every sample came with metadata listing a de-identified subject ID, COVID-19 status, age in years and sex. Where HLA class I and class II types were available, the types were taken from metadata supplied by the sample provider, not from assay-based typing.

Enrolling through a virtual design, the prospective study's participants ranged in age from roughly 18 to 90 years and lived across 20 to 25 United States geographic areas. In the prospective study, participants were assigned to cohorts based on the clinical history participants reported in a screening survey and a study questionnaire. Mobile phlebotomists in the prospective study collected whole blood, serum and a nasopharyngeal or oropharyngeal swab from every participant. Prospective study participants could optionally give additional blood draws and questionnaires over an approximately 2-month period. Before DNA extraction, blood samples from the prospective study were shipped at room temperature or frozen. The paper as a whole reports these results and caveats: The amount of clinical and demographic metadata varied by source and participant and was provided uncurated.

TCRbeta CDR3 regions were amplified from genomic DNA by means of the immunoSEQ Assay, a bias-controlled multiplex PCR. The published analysis was carried out like this. The number of nucleated cells in each sample was estimated by amplification of reference gene primers within the assay. To quantify the absolute abundance of each unique TCRbeta CDR3 rearrangement, sequence reads were collapsed and filtered. For each sample, productive Simpson clonality was calculated by taking the square root of Simpson's diversity index across productive rearrangements. Imported from immuneACCESS, the table was reduced by TCRdb to in-frame sequences with V and J called. These copies leave out some clones; in studies compared against another copy, an unresolved V gene accounts for under half, and the cause of the remainder is not known. The V and J calls and clone size were taken over from that table, and D and trimming were inferred from the DNA. The sample includes 350,000 to 550,000 clones, with roughly 87% observed a single time. The top ten clones comprise about 2% of the sample.

Sequencing was carried out using PBMCs or T cells enriched from blood (not recorded which). The receptor was isolated from a woman aged 18-30 years with acute COVID-19.

The CDR3 region reads CASSATLNTEAFF. DNA sequence: TGTGCCAGCAGCGCCACACTGAACACTGAAGCTTTCTTT. In this chain, TRBV9 is recombined with TRBJ1-1, with the identity of the D gene unclear. Sequences SGDLS (CDR1) and YYNGEE (CDR2) are obtained from the germline V gene. The CDR3 runs 13 residues from the cysteine to the phenylalanine. The only DNA kept is the CDR3, 39 bases in frame from the first base. Trimming takes 3 bases from V and 0 bases from J, and the germline ends sit 6 bases apart.